The TCR beta chain under discussion was sequenced for a study of cytomegalovirus exposure and HLA in healthy donors. Looking at the study overall: One earlier analysis, a look at roughly 180 million T cells, found some 120 million unique TCR beta sequences. Overall study findings and caveats: Most TCR beta V segments were productive about 87% or about 30% of the time in an earlier analysis. A later analysis by the authors found several of the most significant clusters apparently linked to common viral pathogens. Associated with cytomegalovirus, according to the listing, were 170 or so TCR beta chains.

About this clone: Its cognate antigen is unknown.

The PCR had 60 Vbeta and 13 Jbeta primers. The table came from immunoSEQ multiplex PCR; TCRdb's copy has only in-frame clones and leaves some out. Altogether about 130,000 clones are present, around two thirds being singletons, with the ten largest covering approximately 2.3%. V trimming: 6 bases; J trimming: 2 bases; junction bases outside the gene matches: 10. Germline values: CDR1 SGHRS, CDR2 YFSETQ. The CDR3 has 16 amino acids. This clonotype was sampled from a woman aged 55-70 years in good health and CMV-seropositive. Sequenced material: PBMCs. The chain carries TRBV5-1 and TRBJ2-3; 9 nucleotides align to TRBD2. DNA for the CDR3: TGCGCCAGCACTCGGGGGAGCGGGAGGACCACAGATACGCAGTATTTT. Amino acids: CASTRGSGRTTDTQYF.